Below, 16 T cell receptor beta chains from the same sample are listed, as sequenced in a study of monozygotic twins with inflammatory bowel disease. After re-calling the 5' RACE reads, TCRdb lists one entry per CDR3 protein, DNA absent. Across about 330,000 distinct CDR3 sequences, the top ten clones capture 2% to 2.5% of the sample. Sequenced input: blood. Receptor source: a human donor with ulcerative colitis or Crohn's disease, or a healthy co-twin of an affected twin (not recorded which).

CDR3 sequence reads: CASSLEGWRERPEQYF. This chain links TRBV28 with TRBJ2-7; TCRdb returns TRBD1, unconfirmable since there is no DNA. The CDR3 loop spans 16 amino acids. Germline V gene sequence: CDR1 MDHEN, CDR2 SYDVKM. Combining the CDR3 with reference TRBV28 and TRBJ2-7 gives the whole variable domain DVKVTQSSRYLVKRTGEKVFLECVQDMDHENMFWYRQDPGLGLRLIYFSYDVKMKEKGDIPEGYSVSREKKERFSLILESASTNQTSMYLCASSLEGWRERPEQYFGPGTRLTVT.

This rearrangement joins TRBV5-1 to TRBJ1-1; there is no DNA to check the TCRdb D call of TRBD1. Germline-derived CDR1 and CDR2 are SGHRS and YFSETQ. This CDR3 is 16 amino acids long. This CDR3 reads CASSPQPGRLNTEAFF.

The V gene is TRBV19, the J gene TRBJ2-7; the D call of TRBD1 rests on TCRdb alone, since no DNA is present to check it. The germline gives CDR1 LNHDA, CDR2 SQIVND (reference sequence). The CDR3 has 15 residues. CDR3 amino acids: CASSPTDRTSSEQYF.

The rearrangement uses TRBV5-1 and TRBJ2-2; TCRdb selects TRBD2, and the lack of DNA leaves this call unchecked. Germline V gives CDR1 SGHRS, CDR2 YFSETQ. The CDR3 totals 15 residues. CDR3: CASRSSGANTGELFF.

The chain employs TRBV7-2 and TRBJ1-2. CDR1 is SGHTA, CDR2 FQGNSA, per germline. CDR3 size: 11 residues. CDR3 protein: CASRLSYGYTF. Complete variable domain (other parts from reference TRBV7-2 and TRBJ1-2): GAGVSQSPSNKVTEKGKDVELRCDPISGHTALYWYRQSLGQGLEFLIYFQGNSAPDKSGLPSDRFSAERTGGSVSTLTIQRTQQEDSAVYLCASRLSYGYTFGSGTRLTVV.

The rearrangement joins TRBV29-1 to TRBJ2-2; TCRdb names TRBD1, which stays unverified in the absence of DNA. Per the germline V gene, CDR1 is SQVTM and CDR2 is ANQGSEA. This CDR3 spans 15 amino acids. CDR3 region: CSVVPRDSFTGELFF.

The chain recombines TRBV4-3 with TRBJ2-7; the D call from TCRdb, TRBD1, cannot be confirmed without DNA. CDR3 length equals 17 residues. Germline V CDR1 and CDR2: LGHNA, YSLEER. CDR3 in amino acids: CASSQDLGQVITYEQYF.

This chain links TRBV28 with TRBJ2-7; the TCRdb D gene call, TRBD1, has no DNA to confirm it. This CDR3 spans 13 amino acids. The germline V gene encodes CDR1 MDHEN and CDR2 SYDVKM. The CDR3 loop is CASSLVDINRQYF.

The V call is TRBV12-3 or TRBV12-4, the J call TRBJ1-6. This CDR3 is built from 15 residues. CDR3 in amino acids: CASSLQGGLNSPLHF.

This chain uses TRBV20-1 with TRBJ2-1; the D call from TCRdb, TRBD2, cannot be confirmed without DNA. The CDR3 loop spans 14 amino acids. CDR1 and CDR2 (germline): DFQATT, SNEGSKA (reference sequence). CDR3 region: CSATSLAGVTEQFF.

The chain links TRBV9 to TRBJ1-2. Germline V gene lookup returns CDR1 SGDLS and CDR2 YYNGEE. The CDR3 extends over 15 amino acids. The CDR3: CASSVATPGPHGYTF.

The chain has TRBV10-2 and TRBJ2-1; TCRdb designates TRBD1, a call that cannot be tested without DNA. CDR3 length: 14 residues. CDR1 and CDR2 (germline): WSHSY, SAAADI. CDR3 sequence reads: CASGTGQVGDEQFF.

The rearrangement joins TRBV7-2 to TRBJ2-7; the D call of TRBD1 rests on TCRdb alone, since no DNA is present to check it. The germline V gene encodes CDR1 SGHTA and CDR2 FQGNSA. The CDR3 extends over 14 amino acids. CDR3 in amino acids: CASSLAAGEAEQYF.

The rearrangement uses TRBV12-3 or TRBV12-4 and TRBJ2-7; TCRdb proposes TRBD1, but this gene call is untestable without DNA. The CDR3 has 15 residues. The CDR3 reads CASSFGQGSSYEQYF.

V is TRBV3-1 and J is TRBJ2-5; as DNA is missing, the TRBD2 call by TCRdb cannot be tested. The CDR3 has 15 residues. CDR1 and CDR2 (germline): LGHDT, YNNKEL (reference sequence). The CDR3 sequence is CASSRVTGLQETQYF.

V usage is TRBV4-1 and J usage is TRBJ1-4. The CDR3 length is 14 residues. Germline V CDR1 and CDR2: MGHRA, YSYEKL. The CDR3 region is CASSESLGYEKLFF.